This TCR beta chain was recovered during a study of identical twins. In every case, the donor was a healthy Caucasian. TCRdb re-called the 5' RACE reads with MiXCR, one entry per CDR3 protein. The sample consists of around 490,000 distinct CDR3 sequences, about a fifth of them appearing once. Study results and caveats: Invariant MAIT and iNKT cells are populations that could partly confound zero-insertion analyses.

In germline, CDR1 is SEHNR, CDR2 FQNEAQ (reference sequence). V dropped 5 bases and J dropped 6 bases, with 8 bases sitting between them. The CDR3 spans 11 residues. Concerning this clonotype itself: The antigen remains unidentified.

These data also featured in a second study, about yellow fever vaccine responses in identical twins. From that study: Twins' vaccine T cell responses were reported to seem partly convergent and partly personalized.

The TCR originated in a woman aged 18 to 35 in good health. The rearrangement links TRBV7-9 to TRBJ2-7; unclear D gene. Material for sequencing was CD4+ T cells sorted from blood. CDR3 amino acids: CASSPRSEQYF. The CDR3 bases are TGTGCCAGCAGCCCCAGGAGCGAGCAGTACTTC.